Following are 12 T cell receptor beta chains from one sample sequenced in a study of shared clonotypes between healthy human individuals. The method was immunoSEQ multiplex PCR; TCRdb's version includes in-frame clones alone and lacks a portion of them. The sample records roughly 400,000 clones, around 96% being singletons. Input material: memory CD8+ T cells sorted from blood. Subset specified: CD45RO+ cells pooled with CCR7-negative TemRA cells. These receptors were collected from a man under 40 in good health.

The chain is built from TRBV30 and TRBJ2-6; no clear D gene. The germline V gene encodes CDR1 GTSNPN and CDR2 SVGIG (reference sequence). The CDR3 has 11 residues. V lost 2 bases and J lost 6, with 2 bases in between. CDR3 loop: CAWSPANVLTF. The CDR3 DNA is TGTGCCTGGAGTCCGGCCAACGTCCTGACTTTC. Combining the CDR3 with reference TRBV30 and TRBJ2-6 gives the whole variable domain SQTIHQWPATLVQPVGSPLSLECTVEGTSNPNLYWYRQAAGRGLQLLFYSVGIGQISSEVPQNLSASRPQDRQFILSSKKLLLSDSGFYLCAWSPANVLTFGAGSRLTVL.

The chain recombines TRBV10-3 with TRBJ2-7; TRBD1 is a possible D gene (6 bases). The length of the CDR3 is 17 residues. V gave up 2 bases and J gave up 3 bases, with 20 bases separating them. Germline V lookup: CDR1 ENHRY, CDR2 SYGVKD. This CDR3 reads CAISEAGAARGYYEQYF. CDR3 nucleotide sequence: TGTGCCATCAGTGAGGCAGGGGCCGCTAGAGGATACTACGAGCAGTACTTC.

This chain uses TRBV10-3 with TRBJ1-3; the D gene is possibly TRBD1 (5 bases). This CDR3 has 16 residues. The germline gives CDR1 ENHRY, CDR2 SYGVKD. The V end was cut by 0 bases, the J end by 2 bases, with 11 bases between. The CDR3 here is CAISESLGGPGNTIYF. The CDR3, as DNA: TGTGCCATCAGTGAGTCATTGGGGGGACCTGGAAACACCATATATTTT.

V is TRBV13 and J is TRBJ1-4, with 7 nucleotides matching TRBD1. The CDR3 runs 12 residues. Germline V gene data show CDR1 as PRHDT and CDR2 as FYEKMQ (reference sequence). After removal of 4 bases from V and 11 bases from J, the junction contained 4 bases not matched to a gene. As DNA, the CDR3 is TGTGCCAGCAGCTCCTCAGGGGGGAAACTGTTTTTT. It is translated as CASSSSGGKLFF.

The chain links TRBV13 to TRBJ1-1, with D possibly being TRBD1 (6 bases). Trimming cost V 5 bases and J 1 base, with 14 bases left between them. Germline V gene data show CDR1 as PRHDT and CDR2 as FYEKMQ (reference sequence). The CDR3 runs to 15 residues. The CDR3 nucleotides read TGTGCCAGCAGCCCCCGGGGGGCTGGGAACACTGAAGCTTTCTTT. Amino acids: CASSPRGAGNTEAFF.

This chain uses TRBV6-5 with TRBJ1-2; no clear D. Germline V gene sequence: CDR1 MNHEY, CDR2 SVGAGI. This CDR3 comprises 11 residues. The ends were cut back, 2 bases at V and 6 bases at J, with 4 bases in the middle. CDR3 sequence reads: CASSYANGYTF. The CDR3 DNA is TGTGCCAGCAGTTACGCAAATGGCTACACCTTC.

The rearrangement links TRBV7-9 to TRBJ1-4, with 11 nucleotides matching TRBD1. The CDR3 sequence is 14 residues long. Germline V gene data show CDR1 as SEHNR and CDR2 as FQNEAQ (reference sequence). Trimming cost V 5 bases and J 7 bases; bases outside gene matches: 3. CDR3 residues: CASSEDRGLEKLFF. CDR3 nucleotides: TGTGCCAGCAGCGAGGACAGGGGGCTTGAAAAACTGTTTTTT.

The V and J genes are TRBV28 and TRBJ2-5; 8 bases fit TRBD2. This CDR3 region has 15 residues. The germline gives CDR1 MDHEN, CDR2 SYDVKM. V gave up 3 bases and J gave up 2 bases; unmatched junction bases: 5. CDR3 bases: TGTGCCAGCAGTTTTCTCCGGGGGGGGCAAGAGACCCAGTACTTC. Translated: CASSFLRGGQETQYF.

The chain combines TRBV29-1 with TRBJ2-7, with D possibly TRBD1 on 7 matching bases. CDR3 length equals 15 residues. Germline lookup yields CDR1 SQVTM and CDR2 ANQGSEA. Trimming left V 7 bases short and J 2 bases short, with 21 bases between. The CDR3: CSGAHGAGGTYEQYF. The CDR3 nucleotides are TGCAGCGGTGCGCACGGGGCAGGGGGGACCTACGAGCAGTACTTC.

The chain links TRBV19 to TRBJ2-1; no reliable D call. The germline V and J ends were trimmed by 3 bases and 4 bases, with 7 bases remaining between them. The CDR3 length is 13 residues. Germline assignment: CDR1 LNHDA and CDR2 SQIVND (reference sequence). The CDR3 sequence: CASSMALYNEQFF. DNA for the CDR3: TGTGCCAGTAGTATGGCCCTATACAATGAGCAGTTCTTC.

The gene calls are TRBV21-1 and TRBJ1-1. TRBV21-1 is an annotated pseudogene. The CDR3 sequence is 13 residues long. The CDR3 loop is CASSKDGGTEAFF. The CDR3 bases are TGTGCCAGCAGCAAAGACGGGGGCACTGAAGCTTTCTTT.

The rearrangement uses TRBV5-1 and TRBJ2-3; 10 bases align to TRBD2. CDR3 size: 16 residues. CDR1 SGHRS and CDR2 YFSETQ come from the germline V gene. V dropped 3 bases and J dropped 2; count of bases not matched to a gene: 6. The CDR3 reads CASSSSGSPLTDTQYF. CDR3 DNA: TGCGCCAGCAGCTCTAGCGGGAGTCCCCTCACAGATACGCAGTATTTT.